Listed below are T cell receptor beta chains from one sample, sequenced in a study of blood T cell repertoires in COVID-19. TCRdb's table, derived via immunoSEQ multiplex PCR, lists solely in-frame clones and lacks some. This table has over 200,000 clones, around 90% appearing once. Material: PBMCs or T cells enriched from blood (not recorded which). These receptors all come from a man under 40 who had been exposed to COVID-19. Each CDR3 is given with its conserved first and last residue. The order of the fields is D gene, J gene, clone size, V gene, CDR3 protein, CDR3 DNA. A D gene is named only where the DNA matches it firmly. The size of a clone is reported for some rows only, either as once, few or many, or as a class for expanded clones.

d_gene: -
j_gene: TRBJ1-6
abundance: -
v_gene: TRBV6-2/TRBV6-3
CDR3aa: CASSYAMGTGHSPLHF
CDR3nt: TGTGCCAGCAGTTACGCGATGGGAACAGGACATTCACCCCTCCACTTT

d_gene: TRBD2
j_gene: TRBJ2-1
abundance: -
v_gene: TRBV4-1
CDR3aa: CASSRAAGGDDNEQFF
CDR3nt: TGCGCCAGCAGCCGGGCGGCGGGGGGGGACGACAATGAGCAGTTCTTC

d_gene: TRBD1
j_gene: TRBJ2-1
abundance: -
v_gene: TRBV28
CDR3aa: CASSFRGQGFNEQFF
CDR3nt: TGTGCCAGCAGTTTTAGGGGACAGGGATTCAATGAGCAGTTCTTC

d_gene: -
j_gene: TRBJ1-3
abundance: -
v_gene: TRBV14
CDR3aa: CASSELGTNGNTIYF
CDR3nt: TGTGCCAGCAGCGAACTCGGGACAAACGGGAACACCATATATTTT

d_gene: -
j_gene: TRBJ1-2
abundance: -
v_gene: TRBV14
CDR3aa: CASSQLAGWQFGYTF
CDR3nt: TGTGCCAGCAGCCAACTCGCAGGGTGGCAGTTCGGCTACACCTTC

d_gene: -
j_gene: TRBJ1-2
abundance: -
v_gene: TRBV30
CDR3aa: CAWSVQGGTGYGYTF
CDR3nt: TGTGCCTGGAGTGTACAAGGGGGAACAGGGTATGGCTACACCTTC

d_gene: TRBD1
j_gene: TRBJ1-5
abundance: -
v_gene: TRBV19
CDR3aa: CASTTGVSNQPQHF
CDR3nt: TGTGCCAGTACGACAGGGGTTAGCAATCAGCCCCAGCATTTT

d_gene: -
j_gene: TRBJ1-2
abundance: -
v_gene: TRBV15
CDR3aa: CATSKSGGYYGYTF
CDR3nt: TGTGCCACCAGCAAAAGCGGAGGGTACTATGGCTACACCTTC

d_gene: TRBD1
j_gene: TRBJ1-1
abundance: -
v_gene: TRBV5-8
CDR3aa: CASSLERGRMNTEAFF
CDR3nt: TGTGCCAGCAGCTTGGAAAGGGGGCGTATGAACACTGAAGCTTTCTTT

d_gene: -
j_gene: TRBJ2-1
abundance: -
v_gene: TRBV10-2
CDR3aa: CASSEFRVGGNEQFF
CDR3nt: TGCGCCAGCAGTGAGTTCAGGGTGGGGGGAAATGAGCAGTTCTTC

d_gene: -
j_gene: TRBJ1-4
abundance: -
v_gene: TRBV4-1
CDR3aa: CASSLVLNEKLFF
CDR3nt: TGCGCCAGCAGCTTGGTCCTAAATGAAAAACTGTTTTTT

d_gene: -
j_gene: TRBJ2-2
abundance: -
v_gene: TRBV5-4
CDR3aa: CASSSQGPGELFF
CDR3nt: TGTGCCAGCAGCTCACAGGGACCCGGGGAGCTGTTTTTT

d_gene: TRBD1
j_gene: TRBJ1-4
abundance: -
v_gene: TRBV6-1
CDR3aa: CASTDTTGEVEKLFF
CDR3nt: TGTGCCAGCACAGACACGACAGGGGAAGTTGAAAAACTGTTTTTT

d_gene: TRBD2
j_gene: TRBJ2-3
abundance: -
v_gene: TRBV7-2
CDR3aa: CASSLRGLSGGGTDTQYF
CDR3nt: TGTGCCAGCAGCTTAAGAGGTCTATCCGGGGGGGGCACAGATACGCAGTATTTT

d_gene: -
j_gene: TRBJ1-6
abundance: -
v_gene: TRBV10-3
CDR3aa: CAIKGQNSPLHF
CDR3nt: TGTGCCATCAAGGGACAAAATTCACCCCTCCACTTT

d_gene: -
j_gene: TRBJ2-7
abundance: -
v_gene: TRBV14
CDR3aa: CASSPGQLLRHEQYF
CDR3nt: TGTGCCAGCAGCCCGGGACAACTACTACGGCACGAGCAGTACTTC

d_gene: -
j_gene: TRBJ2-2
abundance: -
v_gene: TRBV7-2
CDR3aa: CASSLEGTPNTGELFF
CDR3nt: TGTGCCAGCAGCTTAGAGGGGACTCCTAACACCGGGGAGCTGTTTTTT

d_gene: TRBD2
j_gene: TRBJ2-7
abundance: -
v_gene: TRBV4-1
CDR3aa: CASSPGTSGEAYEQYF
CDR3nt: TGCGCCAGCAGCCCCGGGACTAGCGGGGAAGCCTACGAGCAGTACTTC

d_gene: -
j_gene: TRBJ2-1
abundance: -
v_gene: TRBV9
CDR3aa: CASSALDNEQFF
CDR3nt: TGTGCCAGCAGCGCCCTCGACAATGAGCAGTTCTTC

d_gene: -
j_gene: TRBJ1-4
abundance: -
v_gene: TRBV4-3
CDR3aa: CASSQGTATEKLFF
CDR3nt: TGCGCCAGCAGCCAAGGGACAGCTACCGAAAAACTGTTTTTT

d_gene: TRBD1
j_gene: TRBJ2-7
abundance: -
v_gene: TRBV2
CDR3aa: CASSVQGSYEQYF
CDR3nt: TGTGCCAGCAGTGTACAGGGGTCCTACGAGCAGTACTTC

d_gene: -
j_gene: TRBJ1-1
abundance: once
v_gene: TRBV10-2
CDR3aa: CASSESGREILMNTEAFF
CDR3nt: TGCGCCAGCAGTGAGTCTGGTAGGGAGATACTTATGAACACTGAAGCTTTCTTT

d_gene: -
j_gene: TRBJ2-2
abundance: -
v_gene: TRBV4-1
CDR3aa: CASSQGGSRTGELFF
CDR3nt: TGCGCCAGCAGCCAAGGAGGGTCGAGGACCGGGGAGCTGTTTTTT

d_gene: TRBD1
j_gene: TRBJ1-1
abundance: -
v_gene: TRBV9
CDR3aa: CASSRSTGGLTNTEAFF
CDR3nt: TGTGCCAGCAGCCGTTCGACAGGGGGCCTAACGAACACTGAAGCTTTCTTT

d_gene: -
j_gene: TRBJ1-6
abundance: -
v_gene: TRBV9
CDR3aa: CASSVSPEPNSPLHF
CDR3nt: TGTGCCAGCAGCGTAAGTCCCGAGCCCAATTCACCCCTCCACTTT

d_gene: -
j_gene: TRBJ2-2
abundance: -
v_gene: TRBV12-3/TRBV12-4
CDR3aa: CASRSTGELFF
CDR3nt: TGTGCCAGCAGGAGCACCGGGGAGCTGTTTTTT

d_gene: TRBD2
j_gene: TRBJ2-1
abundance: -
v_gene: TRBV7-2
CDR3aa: CASRLGASGGNEQFF
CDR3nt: TGTGCCAGCAGACTAGGGGCTAGCGGGGGCAATGAGCAGTTCTTC

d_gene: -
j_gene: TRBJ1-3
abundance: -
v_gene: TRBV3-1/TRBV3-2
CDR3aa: CASSQGRSGNTIYF
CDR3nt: TGTGCCAGCAGCCAGGGCAGGTCTGGAAACACCATATATTTT

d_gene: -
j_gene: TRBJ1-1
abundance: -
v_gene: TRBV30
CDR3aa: CATSWNRRDTEAFF
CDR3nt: TGTGCCACTAGTTGGAATCGAAGGGACACTGAAGCTTTCTTT

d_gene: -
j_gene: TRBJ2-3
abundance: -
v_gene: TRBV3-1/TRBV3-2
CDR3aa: CASSSLRGASDTQYF
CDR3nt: TGTGCCAGCAGCTCCTTGCGGGGAGCCTCAGATACGCAGTATTTT

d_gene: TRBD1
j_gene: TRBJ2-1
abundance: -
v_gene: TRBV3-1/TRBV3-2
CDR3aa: CASSHFRGPTNNEQFF
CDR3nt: TGTGCCAGCAGCCATTTTAGGGGGCCAACTAACAATGAGCAGTTCTTC

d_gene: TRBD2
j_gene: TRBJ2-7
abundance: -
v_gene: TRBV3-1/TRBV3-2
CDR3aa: CASSQGLAGTYEQYF
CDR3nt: TGTGCCAGCAGCCAGGGACTAGCGGGAACCTACGAGCAGTACTTC

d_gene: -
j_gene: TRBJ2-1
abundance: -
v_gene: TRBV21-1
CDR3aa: CASSKGLAGKNEQFF
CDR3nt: TGTGCCAGCAGCAAAGGACTAGCGGGGAAAAATGAGCAGTTCTTC

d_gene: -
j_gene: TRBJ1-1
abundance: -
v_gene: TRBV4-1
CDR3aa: CASSQTMNTEAFF
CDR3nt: TGCGCCAGCAGCCAAACAATGAACACTGAAGCTTTCTTT

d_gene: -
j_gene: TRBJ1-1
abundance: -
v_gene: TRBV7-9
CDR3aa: CASSLTEIPNTEAFF
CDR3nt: TGTGCCAGCAGCTTAACTGAGATCCCGAACACTGAAGCTTTCTTT

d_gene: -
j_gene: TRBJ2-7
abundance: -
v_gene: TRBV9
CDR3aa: CASSSSYEQYF
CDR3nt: TGTGCCAGCAGCTCGAGCTACGAGCAGTACTTC

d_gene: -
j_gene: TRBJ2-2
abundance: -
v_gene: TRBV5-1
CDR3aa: CASSRGGELFF
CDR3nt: TGCGCCAGCAGTCGGGGCGGGGAGCTGTTTTTT

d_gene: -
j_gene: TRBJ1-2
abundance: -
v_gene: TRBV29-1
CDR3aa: CSAQQGSEYGYTF
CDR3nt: TGCAGCGCTCAGCAGGGATCTGAGTATGGCTACACCTTC

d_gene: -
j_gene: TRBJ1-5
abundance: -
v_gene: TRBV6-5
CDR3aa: CASISLLNQPQHF
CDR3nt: TGTGCCAGCATTTCTCTACTTAATCAGCCCCAGCATTTT

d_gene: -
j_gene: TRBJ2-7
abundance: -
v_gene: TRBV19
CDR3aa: CASSIDGGNEQYF
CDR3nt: TGTGCCAGTAGCATCGATGGGGGGAACGAGCAGTACTTC

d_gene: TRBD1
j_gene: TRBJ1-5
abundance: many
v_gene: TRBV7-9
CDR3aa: CASSSTDRLTGPQHF
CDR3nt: TGTGCCAGCAGCAGTACGGACAGGCTTACCGGTCCCCAGCATTTT

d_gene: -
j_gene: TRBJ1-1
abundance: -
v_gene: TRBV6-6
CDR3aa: CASSLRVTEAFF
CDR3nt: TGTGCCAGCAGTCTCAGGGTCACTGAAGCTTTCTTT

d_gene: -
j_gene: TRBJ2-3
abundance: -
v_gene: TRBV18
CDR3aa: CASSPETDTQYF
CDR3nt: TGTGCCAGCTCACCAGAGACAGATACGCAGTATTTT

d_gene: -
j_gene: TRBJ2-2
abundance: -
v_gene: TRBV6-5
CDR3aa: CASSSRTGELFF
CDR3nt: TGTGCCAGCAGTTCGAGGACCGGGGAGCTGTTTTTT

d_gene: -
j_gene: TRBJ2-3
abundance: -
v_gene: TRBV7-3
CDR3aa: CYNRGTDTQYF
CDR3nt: TGTTACAATCGGGGTACAGATACGCAGTATTTT

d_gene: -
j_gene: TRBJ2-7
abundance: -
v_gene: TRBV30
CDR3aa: CAWTMRAQGEQYF
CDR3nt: TGTGCCTGGACTATGAGAGCCCAGGGAGAGCAGTACTTC

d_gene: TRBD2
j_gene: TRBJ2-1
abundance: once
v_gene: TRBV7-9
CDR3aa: CASSSETSGEGNEQFF
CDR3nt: TGTGCCAGCAGCTCCGAGACTAGCGGGGAGGGCAATGAGCAGTTCTTC

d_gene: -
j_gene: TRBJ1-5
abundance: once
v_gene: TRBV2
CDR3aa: CASRDRQEAFYQPQHF
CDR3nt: TGTGCCAGCAGAGACCGACAGGAGGCCTTTTATCAGCCCCAGCATTTT

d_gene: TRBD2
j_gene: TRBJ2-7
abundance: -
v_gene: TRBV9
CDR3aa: CASSVASGGASYEQYF
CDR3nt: TGTGCCAGCAGCGTAGCTAGCGGGGGGGCGTCTTACGAGCAGTACTTC